This is a list of T cell receptor beta chains from one sample in a study of a mutant IDH1 vaccine in newly diagnosed glioma. Data came from immunoSEQ multiplex PCR; TCRdb stores just in-frame clones and leaves some out. Of around 41,000 clones listed, about 83% were seen once; the top ten hold 2% to 2.5%. These TCRs' antigens remain unknown. The sequences come from PBMCs, collected from a glioma patient whose treatment included an IDH1 peptide vaccine. The receptor source for this set is a man aged 35-49 years with glioma. Each CDR3 is given with its conserved first and last residue. Fields, in order: V gene, J gene, clone size, D gene, CDR3 DNA, CDR3 protein. The D gene is left open where the match is weak. The size entry is marked missing in some rows and otherwise reads once, few, many or a size class.

TRBV14	TRBJ2-5	NA	NA	TGTGCCAGCAGCCAAAACCAGATTGAGACCCAGTACTTC	CASSQNQIETQYF
TRBV19	TRBJ2-7	NA	NA	TGTGCCAGTAGTAGTGGCGGGTTTTCCTACGAGCAGTACTTC	CASSSGGFSYEQYF
TRBV2	TRBJ2-7	NA	TRBD2	TGTGCCAGCAGTGAATCTAGCGGGAGTATTGTCTACGAGCAGTACTTC	CASSESSGSIVYEQYF
TRBV5-1	TRBJ2-5	NA	TRBD1	TGCGCCAGCATGGTGTCAGGGGGCCGGGAGACCCAGTACTTC	CASMVSGGRETQYF
TRBV18	TRBJ2-5	NA	NA	TGTGCCAGCTCATTAACCGGGACGGAAGAGACCCAGTACTTC	CASSLTGTEETQYF
TRBV19	TRBJ1-2	NA	NA	TGTGCCAGTAGTATAGCCGGACCAGGAGCTAACTATGGCTACACCTTC	CASSIAGPGANYGYTF
TRBV6-4	TRBJ2-2	few	NA	TGTGCCAGCAGTGATTGGGTCTGGAACACCGGGGAGCTGTTTTTT	CASSDWVWNTGELFF
TRBV4-1	TRBJ2-7	NA	NA	TGCGCCAGCAGCCAAGTCTCTAAGGGAGGTAGCTCCTACGAGCAGTACTTC	CASSQVSKGGSSYEQYF
TRBV5-1	TRBJ1-3	NA	TRBD1	TGCGCCAGCAGCGCCGGGACAGGGGGAAACACCATATATTTT	CASSAGTGGNTIYF
TRBV5-6	TRBJ2-7	NA	TRBD2	TGTGCCAGCAGCTTGGGGGGGCCACTAGCGGGAGGGCCCTACGAGCAGTACTTC	CASSLGGPLAGGPYEQYF
TRBV27	TRBJ2-3	NA	NA	TGTGCCAGCAGCGAAGTGTATACAGATACGCAGTATTTT	CASSEVYTDTQYF
TRBV7-6	TRBJ2-4	NA	NA	TGTGCCAGCAGCCTCCCGGGGGACATTCAGTACTTC	CASSLPGDIQYF
TRBV7-2	TRBJ2-7	NA	NA	TGTGCCAGCAGCTTCACAGGGTCCTACGAGCAGTACTTC	CASSFTGSYEQYF
TRBV7-2	TRBJ1-2	NA	NA	TGTGCCAGCAGCTTATTGCAGGCCTACTATGGCTACACCTTC	CASSLLQAYYGYTF
TRBV5-6	TRBJ1-5	NA	TRBD1	TGTGCCAGCAGCCGAGGACAGGGGGTAAGGGAGCCCCAGCATTTT	CASSRGQGVREPQHF
TRBV2	TRBJ2-5	NA	TRBD1	TGTGCCAGCTTTGAGGGGACAGACCAAGAGACCCAGTACTTC	CASFEGTDQETQYF
TRBV5-4	TRBJ2-7	NA	NA	TGTGCCAGCAGCTTGGGTCCTAGCGAGGGCTACGAGCAGTACTTC	CASSLGPSEGYEQYF
TRBV15	TRBJ2-7	NA	NA	TGTGCCACCAGCGGCTCCGGGACGGCTAGCTTCGAGCAGTACTTC	CATSGSGTASFEQYF
TRBV7-3	TRBJ2-1	NA	NA	TGTGCCAGCAGCTTAGCCCGCTCCTCGGGACGGGGCAATGAGCAGTTCTTC	CASSLARSSGRGNEQFF
TRBV14	TRBJ2-7	NA	TRBD2	TGTGCCAGCAGCTCCGGTGGGCTAGCGGGAGAGGTGCAGTACTTC	CASSSGGLAGEVQYF
TRBV19	TRBJ2-7	NA	NA	TGTGCCAGTAGCTCAGGGTCTATAGGCTACGAGCAGTACTTC	CASSSGSIGYEQYF
TRBV6-5	TRBJ1-4	NA	NA	TGTGCCAGCAGTTACTCGAGAGGGAATAATGAAAAACTGTTTTTT	CASSYSRGNNEKLFF
TRBV5-1	TRBJ2-7	NA	TRBD2	TGCGCCAGCAGCCAGACTAGCGGAGCCTACGAGCAGTACTTC	CASSQTSGAYEQYF
TRBV4-2	TRBJ2-6	NA	TRBD1	TGTGCCAGCAGCCAGAGACAGGGGGCGGTCTCTGGGGCCAACGTCCTGACTTTC	CASSQRQGAVSGANVLTF
TRBV28	TRBJ1-5	NA	NA	TGTGCCAGCAGTTGGACCGTCGGAGGCAATCAGCCCCAGCATTTT	CASSWTVGGNQPQHF
TRBV7-9	TRBJ1-2	NA	NA	TGTGCCAGCACCCGGTCTGGGGCCTTTGGCTACACCTTC	CASTRSGAFGYTF
TRBV4-3	TRBJ2-5	once	TRBD2	TGCGCCAGCAGCTCTCACCGGGGGGGCTTAAGGACTAGCGACCAGACCCAGTACTTC	CASSSHRGGLRTSDQTQYF
TRBV6-1	TRBJ1-2	NA	NA	TGTGCCAGCCCCCGTGATGAGGGTTCTAATGGCTACACCTTC	CASPRDEGSNGYTF
TRBV5-5	TRBJ2-3	NA	TRBD1	TGTGCCAGCAGCCCGGACAGGGGAGGTACGCAGTATTTT	CASSPDRGGTQYF
TRBV2	TRBJ1-5	NA	NA	TGTGCCAGCCGGGGGCCCTTCCAACAGCCCCAGCATTTT	CASRGPFQQPQHF
TRBV28	TRBJ2-2	few	TRBD2	TGTGCCACGACCATGGGACTATCCACCGGGGAGCTGTTTTTT	CATTMGLSTGELFF
TRBV19	TRBJ2-4	NA	NA	TGTGCCAGTAGTGAAATTGGCGCCCGGGGCAACATTCAGTACTTC	CASSEIGARGNIQYF
TRBV6-5	TRBJ2-7	NA	TRBD2	TGTGCCACGTGGGAAACGGGAGGTACCGAGCAGTACTTC	CATWETGGTEQYF
TRBV5-4	TRBJ2-5	NA	TRBD2	TGTGCCAGCAGCACCGGGACTAGCGGGAGGTTACAAGAGACCCAGTACTTC	CASSTGTSGRLQETQYF
TRBV11-2	TRBJ2-6	NA	TRBD2	TGTGCCAGCAGCTCTGGACTAGCGCCTAGCTCTGGGGCCAACGTCCTGACTTTC	CASSSGLAPSSGANVLTF
TRBV9	TRBJ2-5	NA	NA	TGTGCCAGCAGCGTAAGACATCGAGGAGAGACCCAGTACTTC	CASSVRHRGETQYF
TRBV5-1	TRBJ2-7	NA	NA	TGCGCCAGCAGCCTGGGTTTAACGGAGGGGTACGAGCAGTACTTC	CASSLGLTEGYEQYF
TRBV15	TRBJ1-4	NA	NA	TGTGCCACCAGCAGAGATGACGGCGGACTATGGAAACTGTTTTTT	CATSRDDGGLWKLFF
TRBV6-5	TRBJ2-3	once	NA	TGTGCCAGCAGCCAGTTGCAGGGGACAGATACGCAGTATTTT	CASSQLQGTDTQYF
TRBV28	TRBJ2-1	NA	TRBD1	TGTGCCAGCAGTTTAGGCGACAGGGCATACAATGAGCAGTTCTTC	CASSLGDRAYNEQFF
TRBV5-8	TRBJ2-1	once	TRBD2	TGTGCCAGCAGCTTGAGCGGGGACTTGTACAATGAGCAGTTCTTC	CASSLSGDLYNEQFF
TRBV10-3	TRBJ2-7	few	NA	TGTGCCATCAGTGAACGGACCATCTACTACGAGCAGTACTTC	CAISERTIYYEQYF
TRBV2	TRBJ2-7	NA	TRBD2	TGTGCCAGCAGTTATCCCATAGCGGGAGCCTACGAGCAGTACTTC	CASSYPIAGAYEQYF
TRBV9	TRBJ2-1	once	TRBD2	TGTGCCAGCAGCTTGGGACTAGCGGGCTACAATGAGCAGTTCTTC	CASSLGLAGYNEQFF
TRBV7-2	TRBJ2-1	NA	TRBD2	TGTGCCAGCAGCTTAGAACTAGCGGGAGGGTTCAATGAGCAGTTCTTC	CASSLELAGGFNEQFF
TRBV19	TRBJ1-1	NA	NA	TGTGCCAGTACTCCCGTGGCCCAGAACACTGAAGCTTTCTTT	CASTPVAQNTEAFF
TRBV7-2	TRBJ2-1	NA	NA	TGTGCCAGCAGCTTCGGACTAATTAATGAGCAGTTCTTC	CASSFGLINEQFF